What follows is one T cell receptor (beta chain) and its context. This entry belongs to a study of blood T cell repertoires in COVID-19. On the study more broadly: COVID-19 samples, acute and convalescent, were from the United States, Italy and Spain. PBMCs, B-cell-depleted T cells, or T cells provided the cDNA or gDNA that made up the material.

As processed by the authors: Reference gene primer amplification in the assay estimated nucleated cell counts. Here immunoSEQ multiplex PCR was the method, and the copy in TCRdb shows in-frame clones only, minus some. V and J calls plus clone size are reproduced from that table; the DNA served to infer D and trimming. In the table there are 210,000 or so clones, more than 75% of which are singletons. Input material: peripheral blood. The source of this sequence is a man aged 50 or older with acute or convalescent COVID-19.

As DNA, the CDR3 is TGCGCCAGCAGCTTGGGGTCCGGGTCTCAGCCCCAGCATTTT. This translates into CASSLGSGSQPQHF. V is TRBV5-1 and J is TRBJ1-5; D is unclear. The CDR3 length is 14 residues. Deletions cut 0 bases from V and 6 bases from J, with 10 bases between. From germline, CDR1 is SGHRS and CDR2 YFSETQ.